The 32 T cell receptor beta chains presented below share a single source sample, sequenced in a study of neurological immune-mediated disorders. MiXCR, run by TCRdb on the 5' RACE reads, gives a single entry per CDR3 protein. The table has tens of thousands of distinct CDR3 sequences, about 5.8% seen once; the top ten hold 1.4% to 1.5%. The sequenced sample was CD4+ T cells from blood. All receptors come from a woman between 18 and 30 years old with multiple sclerosis.

This clonotype was recorded many times. The chain carries TRBV5-1 and TRBJ2-2; the match to TRBD1 covers 7 bases. V shed 6 bases and J 0 bases; nucleotides not matched to a gene: 14. The CDR3 consists of 18 residues. CDR1 SGHRS and CDR2 YFSETQ come from the germline V gene. CDR3 nucleotides: TGCGCCAGCACCCTCCGGTACAGGGACAGCACGAACACCGGGGAGCTGTTTTTT. Its translation is CASTLRYRDSTNTGELFF.

This clonotype was seen ten or more times. The V and J genes are TRBV7-2 and TRBJ1-2; the D is unclear. Germline V gene sequence: CDR1 SGHTA, CDR2 FQGNSA. The V and J ends lost 5 bases and 3 bases respectively, with 10 bases between them. This CDR3 has 13 residues. CDR3 in amino acids: CASSPPTYYGYTF. CDR3 nucleotides: TGTGCCAGCAGCCCGCCCACTTACTATGGCTACACCTTC.

This clonotype was counted ten times or more. The gene calls are TRBV3-1 and TRBJ2-1; TRBD2 agrees at 12 bases. The V gene end was trimmed by 6 bases and the J gene end by 9 bases; junction bases not matched to a gene: 12. The CDR3 is made up of 16 amino acids. The germline V gene has CDR1 LGHDT and CDR2 YNNKEL (reference sequence). The CDR3 DNA is TGTGCCAGCAGGACGACTAGCGGGGGATGGGTGGGTGAGCAGTTCTTC. It yields the protein CASRTTSGGWVGEQFF.

This clonotype was found many times. The chain couples TRBV28 to TRBJ2-2; 8 bases match TRBD1. The CDR3 extends over 16 amino acids. From germline, CDR1 is MDHEN and CDR2 SYDVKM. Germline trimming cut 0 bases from V and 7 bases from J; bases unmatched to any gene: 7. The CDR3 loop is CASSLWAGGGSGELFF. In nucleotides, the CDR3 is TGTGCCAGCAGTTTATGGGCAGGGGGCGGAAGCGGGGAGCTGTTTTTT.

This clonotype was picked up many times. The chain is built from TRBV7-2 and TRBJ2-7; D is unresolved. Germline V gives CDR1 SGHTA, CDR2 FQGNSA. V lost 0 bases and J 0 bases, leaving 6 bases between the germline ends. The CDR3 is 14 amino acids. CDR3 sequence: CASSLAGSSYEQYF. The DNA of the CDR3 is TGTGCCAGCAGCTTAGCGGGCAGCTCCTACGAGCAGTACTTC.

This clonotype has a count of ten or more. V is TRBV6-6 and J is TRBJ1-2; D uncertain. With 7 bases removed from V and 7 bases from J, the gap between germline ends came to 22 bases. Germline V gene sequence: CDR1 MNHNY, CDR2 SVGAGI (reference sequence). This CDR3 is built from 15 residues. The CDR3 DNA follows: TGTGCCAGCAAGTGGTCAGAGACCAACCCCCCTGGCTACACCTTC. Its protein is CASKWSETNPPGYTF.

Ten or more counts support this clonotype. V and J are TRBV20-1 and TRBJ2-5; TRBD2 matches at 9 bases. The CDR3 length is 17 residues. The V segment lost 0 bases and the J segment 4 bases; nucleotides outside the gene matches: 12. Germline V gene sequence: CDR1 DFQATT, CDR2 SNEGSKA (reference sequence). CDR3 amino acids: CSARDRGRGGFGETQYF. For the CDR3, the DNA is TGCAGTGCTAGAGATAGGGGGCGGGGGGGGTTCGGAGAGACCCAGTACTTC.

This clonotype was seen many times. CDR3 coding DNA: TGTGCCAGCAGTGAAGCGCAGCGATCTTTTAACACTGAAGCTTTCTTT. It codes for CASSEAQRSFNTEAFF. The chain links TRBV2 to TRBJ1-1; D is unclear. V was trimmed by 0 bases and J by 2 bases, leaving 13 bases between them. The CDR3 sequence is 16 residues long. The germline V gene has CDR1 SNHLY and CDR2 FYNNEI.

This clonotype was observed a few times. This chain links TRBV21-1 with TRBJ2-7. TRBV21-1 is shown as a pseudogene. This CDR3 is built from 14 residues. Here the CDR3 DNA reads TGTGTCAGCAGCAAAGGAGCTAGCGCCTACGAGCAGTACGTC. Its translation: CVSSKGASAYEQYV.

The gene calls are TRBV15 and TRBJ1-1; the match to TRBD1 covers 8 bases. Germline-derived CDR1 and CDR2 are LNHNV and YYDKDF (reference sequence). The CDR3 is made up of 14 amino acids. J was trimmed by 5 bases and V by 5 bases; bases with no gene match: 7. CDR3 sequence: CATSPTQGATEAFF. Here the CDR3 DNA reads TGTGCCACCAGCCCTACTCAGGGGGCTACTGAAGCTTTCTTT.

The sample holds many counts of this clonotype. The rearrangement uses TRBV27 and TRBJ1-6; D gene ambiguous. V gave up 4 bases and J gave up 7 bases, with 5 bases separating them. CDR1 and CDR2 (germline): MNHEY, SMNVEV (reference sequence). The CDR3 runs 12 residues. CDR3 sequence (DNA): TGTGCCAGCAGTTCGGGGAATTCACCCCTCCACTTT. It translates to CASSSGNSPLHF.

This clonotype was observed at least ten times. The chain employs TRBV20-1 and TRBJ2-3, with 7 bases aligning to TRBD2. The CDR3 is made up of 15 amino acids. Germline values: CDR1 DFQATT, CDR2 SNEGSKA (reference sequence). V was pared by 1 base and J by 0 bases, with 4 bases of the junction left unmatched. The CDR3 loop is CSARGQTSSTDTQYF. The CDR3 DNA reads TGCAGTGCTAGAGGACAGACTAGCAGCACAGATACGCAGTATTTT.

This clonotype counts as medium-sized. V and J are TRBV7-3 and TRBJ2-5; D is undetermined. The ends were cut back, 5 bases at V and 7 bases at J, with 11 bases in the middle. The CDR3 is made up of 12 amino acids. The germline V gene has CDR1 SGHTA and CDR2 FQGTGA. CDR3 bases: TGTGCCAGCAGCGATTTCATAGGGACCCAGTACTTC. Amino acid sequence: CASSDFIGTQYF.

This clonotype was seen many times. The chain couples TRBV5-1 to TRBJ1-5, with D possibly TRBD1 on 5 matching bases. CDR1 is SGHRS and CDR2 is YFSETQ in the germline V gene. This CDR3 contains 14 residues. V was trimmed by 4 bases and J by 4 bases, leaving 12 bases between them. The CDR3 loop reads CASSAGTENQPQHF. CDR3 in DNA: TGCGCCAGCAGCGCCGGGACGGAGAATCAGCCCCAGCATTTT.

V usage is TRBV18 and J usage is TRBJ1-2; 9 nucleotides agree with TRBD1. From germline, CDR1 is KGHSH and CDR2 LQKENI. This CDR3 is built from 16 residues. V dropped 3 bases and J dropped 0; count of bases not matched to a gene: 5. This CDR3 reads CASSPGQGSTNYGYTF. The CDR3 DNA sequence: TGTGCCAGCTCACCCGGACAGGGGTCGACTAACTATGGCTACACCTTC.

The sample holds many counts of this clonotype. This chain links TRBV27 with TRBJ1-1; no firm D call. V lost 5 bases, J lost 7 bases, and 14 bases lay in between. Germline-derived CDR1 and CDR2 are MNHEY and SMNVEV (reference sequence). The CDR3 is made up of 13 amino acids. CDR3 sequence reads: CASSLTLTGEAFF. CDR3 nucleotides: TGTGCCAGCAGTCTAACCTTGACTGGTGAAGCTTTCTTT.

This clonotype was observed at least ten times. The chain combines TRBV3-1 with TRBJ2-5; D unclear. The CDR3 runs to 15 residues. Trimming took 1 base from V and 2 from J, leaving 11 bases between them. The germline V gene has CDR1 LGHDT and CDR2 YNNKEL (reference sequence). The CDR3 spells CASSQVLTAQETQYF. The CDR3 DNA is TGTGCCAGCAGCCAAGTTTTAACTGCTCAAGAGACCCAGTACTTC.

This clonotype occurred many times. The J gene is TRBJ2-3, the V gene TRBV4-3; a possible D gene is TRBD2 (5 bases). The CDR3 totals 17 residues. Trimming removed 1 base from V and 2 bases from J, with 16 bases in between. Germline V lookup: CDR1 LGHNA, CDR2 YSLEER. In DNA, the CDR3 is TGCGCCAGCAGCCAAGCTCACGGACTTTGGTCCACAGATACGCAGTATTTT. This codes for CASSQAHGLWSTDTQYF.

The chain combines TRBV5-1 with TRBJ2-6, with D possibly matching TRBD2 (6 bases). The germline gives CDR1 SGHRS, CDR2 YFSETQ. The ends were cut back, 2 bases at V and 0 bases at J, with 12 bases in the middle. The CDR3 is 17 residues long. The CDR3 DNA follows: TGCGCCAGCAGCTTCGGGACTGCCTTCTCTGGGGCCAACGTCCTGACTTTC. This sequence encodes CASSFGTAFSGANVLTF.

About this clonotype itself: Possible read error: a much larger clone is one base away. The CDR3 does not close with the conserved phenylalanine or tryptophan, likely indicating a read error. CDR3 DNA sequence: TGTGCCAGCAGTTTAGGGGGGACACTCAGCACTGAAGCTTTCTTG. Encoded protein: CASSLGGTLSTEAFL. This chain connects TRBV28 to TRBJ1-1, with a weak D call TRBD1 (6 bases). CDR3 length: 15 residues. V was trimmed by 2 bases and J by 4 bases, leaving 14 bases between them. Germline V lookup: CDR1 MDHEN, CDR2 SYDVKM.

This clonotype was recorded many times. The chain is built from TRBV20-1 and TRBJ1-1; D is undetermined. This CDR3 contains 15 residues. The V and J ends lost 2 bases and 0 bases respectively, with 13 bases between them. The germline V gene has CDR1 DFQATT and CDR2 SNEGSKA (reference sequence). CDR3 DNA: TGCAGTGCTAGACCACCTGGACCGATGAACACTGAAGCTTTCTTT. It specifies CSARPPGPMNTEAFF.

This clonotype has ten or more counts. The V gene is TRBV20-1, the J gene TRBJ2-3; tentative D call: TRBD2 (5 bases). The CDR3 sequence is 15 residues long. Germline CDR1 reads DFQATT; CDR2 reads SNEGSKA (reference sequence). V dropped 5 bases and J dropped 2 bases, with 17 bases sitting between them. The CDR3 is CSAEDSRSPTDTQYF. CDR3 bases: TGCAGTGCTGAGGACTCCCGAAGCCCCACAGATACGCAGTATTTT.

This clonotype showed up many times. J is TRBJ2-7 and V is TRBV6-5; 7 bases match TRBD1. V dropped 4 bases and J dropped 3; count of bases not matched to a gene: 15. The CDR3 length is 17 residues. The germline V gene has CDR1 MNHEY and CDR2 SVGAGI. The CDR3 loop is CASSSLGQVLPSYEQYF. The CDR3 nucleotides are TGTGCCAGCAGTTCCCTAGGACAGGTCCTACCTAGCTACGAGCAGTACTTC.

The sample holds many counts of this clonotype. V is TRBV28 and J is TRBJ2-1; 12 bases align to TRBD2. The CDR3 is 19 residues long. Germline-derived CDR1 and CDR2 are MDHEN and SYDVKM. J was trimmed by 0 bases and V by 4 bases; bases with no gene match: 10. DNA of the CDR3: TGTGCCAGCAGTTCCCCTGCGCTAGCGGGAGGGCGCTCCTACAATGAGCAGTTCTTC. Amino acid sequence: CASSSPALAGGRSYNEQFF.

Ten or more counts support this clonotype. V gene TRBV5-6 combines with J gene TRBJ2-2; D might be TRBD2 (5 bases). CDR1 and CDR2 from the germline V gene are SGHDT and YYEEEE. With 2 bases removed from V and 1 base from J, the gap between germline ends came to 9 bases. The CDR3 spans 15 residues. As DNA, the CDR3 is TGTGCCAGCAGCTTCGGAGGTCAGAACACCGGGGAGCTGTTTTTT. This sequence encodes CASSFGGQNTGELFF.

V is TRBV5-6 and J is TRBJ1-4; TRBD1 matches 10 bases. This CDR3 is built from 15 residues. CDR1 and CDR2 (germline): SGHDT, YYEEEE. Trimming cost V 2 bases and J 8 bases; bases outside gene matches: 6. CDR3 nucleotide sequence: TGTGCCAGCAGCTTCGGGACAGGGGTCGGAGAAAAACTGTTTTTT. Protein sequence: CASSFGTGVGEKLFF.

This clonotype was counted many times. The CDR3 DNA is TGCAGCGCCTTCCCAGGGTTCTCGAACACTGAAGCTTTCTTT. Its protein product is CSAFPGFSNTEAFF. V usage is TRBV29-1 and J usage is TRBJ1-1, with D perhaps matching TRBD1 (5 bases). The CDR3 loop spans 14 amino acids. V was cut by 7 bases and J by 1 base, with 16 bases left in between. The V gene's germline CDR1 is SQVTM and CDR2 ANQGSEA. Full variable domain (rest looked up from reference TRBV29-1 and TRBJ1-1): SAVISQKPSRDICQRGTSLTIQCQVDSQVTMMFWYRQQPGQSLTLIATANQGSEATYESGFVIDKFPISRPNLTFSTLTVSNMSPEDSSIYLCSAFPGFSNTEAFFGQGTRLTVV.

This clonotype has at least ten counts. V and J are TRBV18 and TRBJ1-5; 9 bases are shared with TRBD1. The junction had 9 bases not matched to a gene; V was cut back by 2 bases and J by 4 bases. CDR1 and CDR2 from the germline V gene are KGHSH and LQKENI. This CDR3 spans 17 amino acids. CDR3 in amino acids: CASSPGPGTGRNQPQHF. The CDR3, as DNA: TGTGCCAGCTCACCAGGACCCGGGACAGGGAGGAATCAGCCCCAGCATTTT.

This clonotype showed up many times. The DNA of the CDR3 is TGTGCCAGCAGCGCCAGGGCCCTTTGGATGGGCTACGAGCAGTACTTC. Translating gives CASSARALWMGYEQYF. The chain combines TRBV9 with TRBJ2-7, with D tentatively TRBD1 (5 bases). Trimming took 3 bases from V and 3 from J, leaving 19 bases between them. Germline loops: CDR1 SGDLS, CDR2 YYNGEE. The CDR3 has 16 residues.

This clonotype was counted ten times or more. The genes are TRBV6-1 and TRBJ2-7; the match to TRBD1 covers 7 bases. J lost 0 bases, V lost 4 bases, and 12 bases had no gene match. Per the germline V gene, CDR1 is MNHNS and CDR2 is SASEGT. The CDR3 extends over 17 amino acids. The CDR3 DNA reads TGTGCCAGCAGTGCGTCCTCCCGGGACAGAAGCTCCTACGAGCAGTACTTC. Amino acid sequence: CASSASSRDRSSYEQYF.

This clonotype came up many times. The chain uses TRBV7-9 and TRBJ2-1; 9 nucleotides agree with TRBD2. After removal of 1 base from V and 0 bases from J, the junction contained 4 bases not matched to a gene. The CDR3 covers 17 residues. Germline V CDR1 and CDR2: SEHNR, FQNEAQ (reference sequence). In DNA form, the CDR3 reads TGTGCCAGCAGCTTAGGGGGTAGCGGGAGCTCCTACAATGAGCAGTTCTTC. Amino acid sequence: CASSLGGSGSSYNEQFF.

This rearrangement joins TRBV21-1 to TRBJ1-1; TRBD1 reflects the table's D call only, with no check against the DNA. TRBV21-1 is a pseudogene segment. The CDR3 loop spans 13 amino acids. In DNA form, the CDR3 reads TGTGCCAGCAGCAAAGTTAGGGGGACTGAAGCTTTCTTT. This encodes CASSKVRGTEAFF.